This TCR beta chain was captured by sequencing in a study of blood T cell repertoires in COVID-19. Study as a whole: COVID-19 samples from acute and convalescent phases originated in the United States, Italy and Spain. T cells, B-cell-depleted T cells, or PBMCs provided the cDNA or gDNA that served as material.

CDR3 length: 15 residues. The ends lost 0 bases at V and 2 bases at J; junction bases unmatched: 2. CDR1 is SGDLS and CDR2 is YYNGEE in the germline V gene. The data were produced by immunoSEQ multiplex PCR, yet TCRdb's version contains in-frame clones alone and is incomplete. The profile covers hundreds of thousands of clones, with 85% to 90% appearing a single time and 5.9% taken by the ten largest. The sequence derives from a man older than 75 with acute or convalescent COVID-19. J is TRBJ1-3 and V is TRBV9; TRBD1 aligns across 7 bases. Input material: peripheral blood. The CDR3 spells CASSVEGQPGNTIYF. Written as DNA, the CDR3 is TGTGCCAGCAGCGTAGAGGGACAGCCTGGAAACACCATATATTTT. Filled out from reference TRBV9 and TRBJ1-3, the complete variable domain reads DSGVTQTPKHLITATGQRVTLRCSPRSGDLSVYWYQQSLDQGLQFLIQYYNGEERAKGNILERFSAQQFPDLHSELNLSSLELGDSALYFCASSVEGQPGNTIYFGEGSWLTVV.